The 25 T cell receptor beta chains given below trace back to one sample, sequenced in a study of blood T cell repertoires in COVID-19. Only in-frame clones appear in the TCRdb table, and some are missing; sequencing was by immunoSEQ multiplex PCR. The profile shows about 180,000 clones, roughly 84% of them singletons. Sequencing input: peripheral blood. Source of these receptors: a woman older than 75 with active or convalescent COVID-19.

This clone was observed a handful of times. This chain joins TRBV2 and TRBJ2-2; TRBD1 matches at 7 bases. This CDR3 has 13 amino acids. Germline CDR1 SNHLY, CDR2 FYNNEI. The junction had 6 bases not matched to a gene; V was cut back by 6 bases and J by 8 bases. CDR3 DNA sequence: TGTGCCAGCAGGCCAGACAGGGTTGGGGAGCTGTTTTTT. It is translated as CASRPDRVGELFF.

The chain employs TRBV5-5 and TRBJ1-4; TRBD1 might be the D (6 bases). In germline, CDR1 is SGHKS, CDR2 YYEKEE (reference sequence). The V end lost 0 bases, the J end lost 1 base, and 10 bases lay between the germline ends. The CDR3 contains 16 residues. The CDR3 reads CASSLGPRGTNEKLFF. In DNA, the CDR3 is TGTGCCAGCAGCTTGGGGCCCAGGGGAACTAATGAAAAACTGTTTTTT.

The chain uses TRBV7-9 and TRBJ1-2; 7 positions agree with TRBD1. The CDR3 contains 13 residues. Germline V lookup: CDR1 SEHNR, CDR2 FQNEAQ (reference sequence). V shed 7 bases and J 7 bases; nucleotides not matched to a gene: 9. CDR3 residues: CASTRQGGSGYTF. The CDR3 DNA sequence: TGTGCCAGCACCCGACAGGGAGGCTCTGGCTACACCTTC.

The sample holds a few counts of this clone. The chain uses TRBV7-9 and TRBJ1-4, with 7 bases that match TRBD1. V lost 1 base and J lost 7; bases outside the gene matches: 6. This CDR3 is 15 amino acids long. Germline V CDR1 and CDR2: SEHNR, FQNEAQ (reference sequence). CDR3 DNA sequence: TGTGCCAGCAGCTTAGGAGTGCAGGGGGGTGAAAAACTGTTTTTT. It specifies CASSLGVQGGEKLFF.

This clone is a singleton in its sample. The V call is TRBV4-1, the J call TRBJ2-3, with 12 bases lining up with TRBD2. The CDR3 length is 18 residues. Germline V gene data show CDR1 as MGHRA and CDR2 as YSYEKL. J gave up 0 bases and V 2 bases, and 6 bases lay outside the gene matches. The CDR3 spells CASSQRLAGDPSTDTQYF. In nucleotides, the CDR3 is TGCGCCAGCAGCCAAAGACTAGCGGGAGACCCCAGCACAGATACGCAGTATTTT.

The V call is TRBV5-1, the J call TRBJ2-1; a weak D match, TRBD1 (8 bases). Germline CDR1 reads SGHRS; CDR2 reads YFSETQ. Deletions cut 4 bases from V and 9 bases from J, with 26 bases between. This CDR3 spans 17 amino acids. The chain's CDR3 is CASSPVQERGQDGEQFF. In nucleotides, the CDR3 is TGCGCCAGCAGCCCGGTCCAGGAGCGGGGACAGGACGGTGAGCAGTTCTTC.

The CDR3 region is CATSRDLTSGNNEQFF. The CDR3 DNA sequence: TGTGCCACCAGCAGAGATCTTACTAGCGGAAACAATGAGCAGTTCTTC. The J gene is TRBJ2-1, the V gene TRBV15; 8 nucleotides agree with TRBD2. The CDR3 consists of 16 residues. V lost 0 bases and J lost 5; bases outside the gene matches: 6. Germline V gene lookup returns CDR1 LNHNV and CDR2 YYDKDF (reference sequence). The whole variable domain, remainder taken from reference TRBV15 and TRBJ2-1, is DAMVIQNPRYQVTQFGKPVTLSCSQTLNHNVMYWYQQKSSQAPKLLFHYYDKDFNNEADTPDNFQSRRPNTSFCFLDIRSPGLGDTAMYLCATSRDLTSGNNEQFFGPGTRLTVL.

The chain joins TRBV7-3 to TRBJ2-1; tentative D call: TRBD1 (5 bases). Trimming shortened V by 2 bases and J by 3 bases, and 5 bases separated the two germline ends. There are 13 residues in the CDR3. CDR1 is SGHTA, CDR2 FQGTGA, per germline. As DNA, the CDR3 is TGTGCCAGCAGCTTAGGACACTACAATGAGCAGTTCTTC. Protein sequence: CASSLGHYNEQFF.

This clone was detected only a few times. Other DNA sequences from this sample encode an identical CDR3 as well. CDR3 coding DNA: TGTGCCAGCAGCCAAGCCGGGACAGGGGGCAATCAGCCCCAGCATTTT. It is translated as CASSQAGTGGNQPQHF. The chain links TRBV3-1 (or the pseudogene TRBV3-2) to TRBJ1-5; TRBD1 agrees at 10 bases. The J segment lost 2 bases and the V segment lost 1 base, leaving 2 bases of the junction unmatched. This CDR3 is built from 16 residues. CDR1 and CDR2 (germline): LGHDT, YNNKEL (reference sequence).

The rearrangement links TRBV19 to TRBJ1-1; 12 nucleotides match TRBD1. The V gene end was trimmed by 8 bases and the J gene end by 7 bases; junction bases not matched to a gene: 8. CDR1 and CDR2 (germline): LNHDA, SQIVND (reference sequence). This CDR3 has 14 amino acids. CDR3: CASGPGQGAFEAFF. DNA for the CDR3: TGTGCCAGTGGGCCGGGACAGGGGGCGTTTGAAGCTTTCTTT. Full variable domain (rest looked up from reference TRBV19 and TRBJ1-1): DGGITQSPKYLFRKEGQNVTLSCEQNLNHDAMYWYRQDPGQGLRLIYYSQIVNDFQKGDIAEGYSVSREKKESFPLTVTSAQKNPTAFYLCASGPGQGAFEAFFGQGTRLTVV.

The chain has TRBV5-4 and TRBJ2-1; the D gene is possibly TRBD2 (6 bases). CDR1 and CDR2 from the germline V gene are SGHNT and YYREEE (reference sequence). CDR3 length: 16 amino acids. Trimming cost V 4 bases and J 0 bases, with 14 bases left between them. CDR3 DNA: TGTGCCAGCAGCCCCCAGGGCGGGGCCTCCTACAATGAGCAGTTCTTC. It yields the protein CASSPQGGASYNEQFF.

The chain joins TRBV5-1 to TRBJ2-2; D remains ambiguous. CDR1 and CDR2 from the germline V gene are SGHRS and YFSETQ. CDR3 size: 14 residues. V lost 2 bases and J 3 bases, leaving 8 bases between the germline ends. The CDR3 here is CASSFLAYTGELFF. The CDR3 bases are TGCGCCAGCAGCTTTTTGGCCTACACCGGGGAGCTGTTTTTT. Variable domain in full (rest from reference TRBV5-1 and TRBJ2-2): KAGVTQTPRYLIKTRGQQVTLSCSPISGHRSVSWYQQTPGQGLQFLFEYFSETQRNKGNFPGRFSGRQFSNSRSEMNVSTLELGDSALYLCASSFLAYTGELFFGEGSRLTVL.

This chain joins TRBV6-5 and TRBJ2-3, with TRBD1 matching 10 bases. V shed 6 bases and J 4 bases; nucleotides not matched to a gene: 7. The CDR3 is 15 residues long. Germline V CDR1 and CDR2: MNHEY, SVGAGI. CDR3 loop: CASRTTGGAADTQYF. CDR3 DNA sequence: TGTGCCAGCAGGACGACAGGGGGCGCCGCAGATACGCAGTATTTT.

This clone was observed a handful of times. The chain employs TRBV5-1 and TRBJ2-2; 9 bases match TRBD1. The ends lost 4 bases at V and 4 bases at J; junction bases unmatched: 14. This CDR3 spans 18 amino acids. The germline V gene encodes CDR1 SGHRS and CDR2 YFSETQ. CDR3 nucleotides: TGCGCCAGCAGCCTACGCCCGGGACAGGGAACTGGCACCGGGGAGCTGTTTTTT. Translation: CASSLRPGQGTGTGELFF.

The chain couples TRBV9 to TRBJ1-1; 10 bases map to TRBD1. This CDR3 spans 15 amino acids. The germline V gene encodes CDR1 SGDLS and CDR2 YYNGEE. V was clipped by 3 bases and J by 4 bases; unmatched bases: 6. CDR3 amino acids: CASSGQGAEGTEAFF. CDR3 coding DNA: TGTGCCAGCAGCGGACAGGGGGCTGAGGGCACTGAAGCTTTCTTT.

The chain carries TRBV5-1 and TRBJ2-7; 10 bases agree with TRBD2. V lost 3 bases, J lost 6 bases, and 12 bases stayed unmatched. This CDR3 contains 16 residues. Germline V gene sequence: CDR1 SGHRS, CDR2 YFSETQ. The CDR3 loop is CASSWTSGRQSPEQYF. CDR3 coding DNA: TGCGCCAGCAGCTGGACTAGCGGAAGACAATCCCCCGAGCAGTACTTC.

This chain joins TRBV29-1 and TRBJ2-3; no firm D call. Trimming left V 0 bases short and J 6 bases short, with 16 bases between. This CDR3 contains 15 residues. Looked up from germline, CDR1 is SQVTM and CDR2 is ANQGSEA. The CDR3 nucleotides read TGCAGCGTTGAAGATCGGCGGCTACCCACCGATACGCAGTATTTT. Translating gives CSVEDRRLPTDTQYF.

The chain is built from TRBV30 and TRBJ2-1; 11 positions match TRBD2. Germline V gene lookup returns CDR1 GTSNPN and CDR2 SVGIG (reference sequence). With 0 bases clipped from V and 1 base from J, the junction kept 11 bases outside the gene matches. The CDR3 loop spans 19 amino acids. The CDR3 DNA follows: TGTGCCTGGAGTGTATGGTCTAGCGGGAGGTTTGGATCCTACAATGAGCAGTTCTTC. Translation: CAWSVWSSGRFGSYNEQFF.

The chain recombines TRBV7-9 with TRBJ1-3, with a tentative D call TRBD1 (5 bases). Germline CDR1 and CDR2: SEHNR and FQNEAQ (reference sequence). The CDR3 length is 16 residues. Between the trimmed V and J ends, which lost 4 bases and 0 bases, there was a span of 13 bases. The CDR3 DNA sequence: TGTGCCAGCAGCTCTGGGACGGGGGGCTCTGGAAACACCATATATTTT. Amino acids: CASSSGTGGSGNTIYF.

The V and J genes are TRBV9 and TRBJ2-2; D remains unclear. This CDR3 region has 15 residues. V lost 3 bases, J lost 3 bases, and 12 bases lay in between. The germline gives CDR1 SGDLS, CDR2 YYNGEE. CDR3 residues: CASSELSGDTGELFF. Here the CDR3 DNA reads TGTGCCAGCAGCGAATTATCAGGCGACACCGGGGAGCTGTTTTTT.

The CDR3 coding sequence is TGTGCCAGCAGCCCGCGAGGACTAGCGGGAGAAGAGACCCAGTACTTC. It codes for CASSPRGLAGEETQYF. The rearrangement joins TRBV3-1 (or the pseudogene TRBV3-2) to TRBJ2-5, with TRBD2 matching over 13 bases. J gave up 3 bases and V 4 bases, and 5 bases lay outside the gene matches. The CDR3 length is 16 residues. Germline V lookup: CDR1 LGHDT, CDR2 YNNKEL (reference sequence).

The chain is built from TRBV10-3 and TRBJ2-1; 8 bases agree with TRBD2. V shed 0 bases, J shed 6 bases, and the junction held 10 bases outside the gene matches. This CDR3 has 17 residues. Germline CDR1 and CDR2: ENHRY and SYGVKD. This CDR3 is CAISESPGLGGVNEQFF. The CDR3 DNA reads TGTGCCATCAGTGAGTCACCGGGACTAGGGGGTGTCAATGAGCAGTTCTTC.

The chain has TRBV5-1 and TRBJ1-4; the D is unclear. The V end was cut by 0 bases, the J end by 0 bases, with 6 bases between. Germline V CDR1 and CDR2: SGHRS, YFSETQ. This CDR3 is built from 15 residues. This CDR3 is CASSLASTTNEKLFF. CDR3 in DNA: TGCGCCAGCAGCTTGGCCAGTACAACTAATGAAAAACTGTTTTTT.

This clone was found once. The chain is built from TRBV11-2 and TRBJ1-1, with 7 bases lining up with TRBD1. Trimming at V came to 5 bases and at J to 0 bases, leaving 9 bases not matched to a gene. CDR3 size: 16 residues. The germline V gene has CDR1 SGHAT and CDR2 FQNNGV. Here the CDR3 reads CASSLPQGWMNTEAFF. The CDR3 DNA reads TGTGCCAGCAGCCTCCCACAGGGGTGGATGAACACTGAAGCTTTCTTT.

The V call is TRBV7-3, the J call TRBJ2-1, with 8 bases lining up with TRBD2. The V and J ends lost 5 bases and 5 bases, in that order; junction bases with no gene match: 8. Germline CDR1 SGHTA, CDR2 FQGTGA. The CDR3 length is 15 residues. The CDR3 sequence: CASSIRSGTDNEQFF. The CDR3 DNA follows: TGTGCCAGCAGCATTCGTAGCGGGACCGACAATGAGCAGTTCTTC.